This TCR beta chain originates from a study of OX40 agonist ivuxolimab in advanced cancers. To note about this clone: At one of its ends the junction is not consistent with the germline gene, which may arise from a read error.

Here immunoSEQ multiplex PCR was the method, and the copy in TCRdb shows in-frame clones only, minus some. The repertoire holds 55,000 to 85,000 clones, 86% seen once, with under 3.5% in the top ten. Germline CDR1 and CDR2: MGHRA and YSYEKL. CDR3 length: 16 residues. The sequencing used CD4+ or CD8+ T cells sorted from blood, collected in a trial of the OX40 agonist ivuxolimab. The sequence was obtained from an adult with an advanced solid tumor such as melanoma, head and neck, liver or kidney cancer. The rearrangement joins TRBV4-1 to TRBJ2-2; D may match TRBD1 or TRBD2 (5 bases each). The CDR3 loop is CASSPNRGANTGELLF. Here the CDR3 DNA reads TGCGCCAGCAGCCCTAATAGAGGGGCGAACACCGGGGAGCTGCTTTTT.